The clone carrying this TCR beta chain was counted at least ten times. Its antigen is currently unknown. Unique molecular identifiers were attached to individual cDNA molecules. TCRdb itself ran the 5' RACE reads through MiXCR, one entry per CDR3 protein. This table holds 35,000 to 50,000 distinct CDR3 sequences, 4.5% to 7% found once. This sample was included in a study of early T cells in non-severe SARS-CoV-2 infection. Study context: Sequenced bulk RNA came from whole blood that was unsorted, and chains were unpaired. Study-wide results and limits: Private and CD4 specificities were missed by VDJdb matching, skewed to anti-spike CD8.

Germline V lookup: CDR1 MNHEY, CDR2 SVGAGI. The CDR3 spans 13 residues. Trimming cost V 0 bases and J 6 bases, with 8 bases left between them. This chain uses TRBV6-5 with TRBJ1-1, with no clear D. The sample in question was whole blood, obtained at baseline. The receptor comes from an adult who was a healthcare worker with PCR-confirmed SARS-CoV-2 infection or an uninfected control (not recorded which). CDR3: CASSYSGFAEAFF. The CDR3 DNA is TGTGCCAGCAGTTACTCAGGGTTCGCTGAAGCTTTCTTT.